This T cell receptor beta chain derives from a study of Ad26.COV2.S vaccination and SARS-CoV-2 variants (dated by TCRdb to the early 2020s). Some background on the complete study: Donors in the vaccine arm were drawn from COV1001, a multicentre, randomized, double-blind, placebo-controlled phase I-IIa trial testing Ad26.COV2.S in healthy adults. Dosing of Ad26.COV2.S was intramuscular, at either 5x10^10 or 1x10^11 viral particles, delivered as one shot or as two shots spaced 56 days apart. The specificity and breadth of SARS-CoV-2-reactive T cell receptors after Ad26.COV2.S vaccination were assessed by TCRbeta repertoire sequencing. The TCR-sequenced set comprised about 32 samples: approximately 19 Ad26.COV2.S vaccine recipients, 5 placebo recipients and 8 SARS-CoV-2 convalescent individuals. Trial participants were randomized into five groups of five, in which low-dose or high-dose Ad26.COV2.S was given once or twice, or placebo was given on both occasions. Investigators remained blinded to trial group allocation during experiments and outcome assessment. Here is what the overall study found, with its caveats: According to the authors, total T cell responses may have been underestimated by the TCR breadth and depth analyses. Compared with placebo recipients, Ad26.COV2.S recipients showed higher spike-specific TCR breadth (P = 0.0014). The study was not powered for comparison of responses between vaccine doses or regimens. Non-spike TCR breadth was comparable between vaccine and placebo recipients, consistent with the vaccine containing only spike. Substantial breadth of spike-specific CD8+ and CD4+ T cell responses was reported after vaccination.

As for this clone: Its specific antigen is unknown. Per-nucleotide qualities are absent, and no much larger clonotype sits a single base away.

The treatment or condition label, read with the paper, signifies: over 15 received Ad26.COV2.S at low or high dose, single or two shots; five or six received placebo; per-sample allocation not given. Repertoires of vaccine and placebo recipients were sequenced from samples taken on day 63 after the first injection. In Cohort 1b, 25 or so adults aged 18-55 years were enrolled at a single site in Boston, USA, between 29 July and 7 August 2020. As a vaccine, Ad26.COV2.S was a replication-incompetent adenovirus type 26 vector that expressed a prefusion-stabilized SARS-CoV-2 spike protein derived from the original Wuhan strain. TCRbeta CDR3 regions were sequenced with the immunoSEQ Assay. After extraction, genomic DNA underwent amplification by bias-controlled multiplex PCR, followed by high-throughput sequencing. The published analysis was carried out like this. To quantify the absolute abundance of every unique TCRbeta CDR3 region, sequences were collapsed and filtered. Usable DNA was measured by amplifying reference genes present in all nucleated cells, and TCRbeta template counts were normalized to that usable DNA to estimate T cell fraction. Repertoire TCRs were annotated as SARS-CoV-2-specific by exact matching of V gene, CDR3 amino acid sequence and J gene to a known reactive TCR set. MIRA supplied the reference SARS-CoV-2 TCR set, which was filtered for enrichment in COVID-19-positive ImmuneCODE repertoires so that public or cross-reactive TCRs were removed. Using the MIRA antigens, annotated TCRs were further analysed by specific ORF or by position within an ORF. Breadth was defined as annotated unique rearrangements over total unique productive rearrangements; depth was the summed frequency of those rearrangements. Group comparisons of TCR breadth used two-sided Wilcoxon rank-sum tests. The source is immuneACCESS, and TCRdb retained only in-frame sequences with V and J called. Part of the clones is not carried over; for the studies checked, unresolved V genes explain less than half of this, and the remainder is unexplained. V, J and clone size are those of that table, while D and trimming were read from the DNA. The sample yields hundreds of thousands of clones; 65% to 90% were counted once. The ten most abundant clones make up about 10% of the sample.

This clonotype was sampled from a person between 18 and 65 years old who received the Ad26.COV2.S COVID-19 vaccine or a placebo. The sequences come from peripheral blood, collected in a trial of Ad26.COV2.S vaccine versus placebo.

The CDR3 corresponds to CASSRSPHSSGEKLFF. The DNA reads TGTGCCAGCTCACGATCGCCCCACTCCTCAGGGGAAAAACTGTTTTTT. The rearrangement joined TRBV18 to TRBJ1-4; TRBD1 is a weak D gene call, 5 bases matching. The V end loses 4 bases and the J end loses 8 bases, and a stretch of 20 bases separates them. Including cysteine and phenylalanine, the CDR3 has 16 amino acids. Only the CDR3 DNA stays, 48 bases, in frame from base 1. From a lookup of the germline V gene, CDR1 and CDR2 are KGHSH and LQKENI.